Listed below are T cell receptor beta chains from one sample, sequenced in a study of OX40 agonist ivuxolimab in advanced cancers. The table came from immunoSEQ multiplex PCR; TCRdb's copy has only in-frame clones and leaves some out. This sample has 77,000 or so clones; just over 90% occur once, and the top ten carry roughly 0.4%. This specimen was CD4+ or CD8+ T cells sorted from blood, taken in a trial of the OX40 agonist ivuxolimab. These receptors all come from an adult with an advanced solid tumor such as melanoma, head and neck, liver or kidney cancer. The CDR3 runs from the conserved cysteine through the conserved F or W. The order of the fields is CDR3 protein, V gene, D gene, clone size, J gene. The D gene is left open where the match is weak. Some rows mark clone size as missing; the rest say once, few, many or name a class of expanded clone.

cdr3_aa: CASSWGQETQYF; v_call: TRBV7-6; d_call: -; clone_size: -; j_call: TRBJ2-5
cdr3_aa: CASSNKLDPIRPEQYF; v_call: TRBV21-1; d_call: -; clone_size: -; j_call: TRBJ2-7
cdr3_aa: CSVRHFSSTEAFF; v_call: TRBV29-1; d_call: -; clone_size: -; j_call: TRBJ1-1
cdr3_aa: CASSIGQIGKLFF; v_call: TRBV27; d_call: -; clone_size: -; j_call: TRBJ1-4
cdr3_aa: CASGAGSGANVLTF; v_call: TRBV11-2; d_call: -; clone_size: few; j_call: TRBJ2-6
cdr3_aa: CSVLLPSDYGYTF; v_call: TRBV29-1; d_call: -; clone_size: -; j_call: TRBJ1-2
cdr3_aa: CATRGTSGRIWNTGELFF; v_call: TRBV10-3; d_call: TRBD2; clone_size: -; j_call: TRBJ2-2
cdr3_aa: CASSQDLTSGYEQYF; v_call: TRBV5-4; d_call: TRBD2; clone_size: -; j_call: TRBJ2-7
cdr3_aa: CASSPLGYGYTF; v_call: TRBV5-6; d_call: -; clone_size: many; j_call: TRBJ1-2
cdr3_aa: CASSKDRVVPEQYF; v_call: TRBV6-1; d_call: -; clone_size: -; j_call: TRBJ2-7
cdr3_aa: CASSDSWTGVEFF; v_call: TRBV25-1; d_call: TRBD1; clone_size: -; j_call: TRBJ2-1
cdr3_aa: CASSGRGGRMNTEAFF; v_call: TRBV5-1; d_call: -; clone_size: -; j_call: TRBJ1-1
cdr3_aa: CASSFLRANTEAFF; v_call: TRBV28; d_call: -; clone_size: -; j_call: TRBJ1-1
cdr3_aa: CASSGLAGDASNYGYTF; v_call: TRBV18; d_call: -; clone_size: -; j_call: TRBJ1-2
cdr3_aa: CASSPGTRQTGPGTEAFF; v_call: TRBV27; d_call: -; clone_size: -; j_call: TRBJ1-1
cdr3_aa: CASSARLSGGETQYF; v_call: TRBV7-2; d_call: TRBD2; clone_size: -; j_call: TRBJ2-5
cdr3_aa: CSARVRDTQYF; v_call: TRBV20-1; d_call: -; clone_size: -; j_call: TRBJ2-3
cdr3_aa: CASSGTPSSYNEQFF; v_call: TRBV5-1; d_call: -; clone_size: -; j_call: TRBJ2-1
cdr3_aa: CANSFSGHNSGNTIYF; v_call: TRBV11-3; d_call: -; clone_size: -; j_call: TRBJ1-3
cdr3_aa: CASSSGLSGGSETQYF; v_call: TRBV6-5; d_call: TRBD2; clone_size: -; j_call: TRBJ2-5
cdr3_aa: CASSLQGGVDSPLHF; v_call: TRBV5-1; d_call: -; clone_size: once; j_call: TRBJ1-6
cdr3_aa: CASSSTGYGETQYF; v_call: TRBV18; d_call: TRBD1; clone_size: -; j_call: TRBJ2-5
cdr3_aa: CASSIDGGGWITEAFF; v_call: TRBV19; d_call: -; clone_size: -; j_call: TRBJ1-1
cdr3_aa: CASSLLKGDTQYF; v_call: TRBV18; d_call: -; clone_size: -; j_call: TRBJ2-3